This T cell receptor (beta chain) was observed in a study of response to subunit inactivated influenza vaccine. TCRdb re-called the RT-PCR reads through MiXCR, storing one row per CDR3 protein. The repertoire holds under 200,000 distinct CDR3 sequences, around 12% seen once, with 25% to 30% in the top ten. The CDR3 is 15 amino acids. Trimming removed 0 bases at V and 1 base at J, with 9 bases between. CDR1 SGHRS and CDR2 YFSETQ come from the germline V gene. This clonotype was seen only a few times. These data were also reused for a study on T cells expressing NK-cell markers. As that report states: Generation of TCR beta cDNA was performed by 5'RACE template switching incorporating UMIs.

Here the sequenced sample was CD8+ T cells sorted from PBMCs, taken roughly 13 days after vaccination. The chain has TRBV5-1 and TRBJ2-3; D might be TRBD2 (5 bases). This clonotype was sampled from a man between 50 and 59 years old who received an inactivated influenza vaccine. CDR3 in DNA: TGCGCCAGCAGCTTGGAAATGAGGGGCACAGATACGCAGTATTTT. Translated, it gives CASSLEMRGTDTQYF.